This record concerns one TCR beta chain sequence. Antigen unknown. The sample contains more than one DNA sequence encoding this CDR3. Only CD45RO-negative cells positively selected for CCR7 counted as naive CD8 cells, so terminally differentiated effector memory CD45RA+ cells were excluded. CDR1 SGDLS and CDR2 YYNGEE come from the germline V gene. The CDR3 runs to 14 residues. V was trimmed by 0 bases and J by 4 bases, leaving 11 bases between them. This record belongs to a study of shared clonotypes between healthy human individuals. Findings and caveats of the study: Among the subsets, naive ones generally showed larger estimated richness than memory ones. Sharing across four donors was seen in 4% to 6.5% of naive CD4 clonotypes.

Sequencing was performed with immunoSEQ multiplex PCR; in TCRdb, only in-frame clones are kept and a portion is missing. The table includes about 2,100,000 clones, about 93% detected once. Sequences were obtained from naive CD8+ T cells from PBMCs. The gene calls are TRBV9 and TRBJ2-7; tentatively, D is TRBD1 (6 bases). The source is a man younger than 35 in good health. Some clones in this sample may be carry-over from other donors' samples. As DNA, the CDR3 is TGTGCCAGCAGCGTAGCGGCAGGGGTATACGAGCAGTACTTC. Its translation: CASSVAAGVYEQYF.